This entry is about one T cell receptor beta chain. The sample is drawn from a study of blood T cell repertoires in COVID-19. Study overall: There were acute and convalescent COVID-19 samples, and they came from the United States, Italy and Spain. Sources were T cells, B-cell-depleted T cells, or PBMCs; the material itself was cDNA or gDNA.

In the authors' methods: Using reference gene primer amplification, nucleated cell counts were estimated. Sequencing was performed with immunoSEQ multiplex PCR; in TCRdb, only in-frame clones are kept and a portion is missing. V and J calls plus clone size are reproduced from that table; the DNA served to infer D and trimming. In the table there are about 120,000 clones, about nine tenths of which are singletons. The V segment lost 3 bases and the J segment 1 base; nucleotides outside the gene matches: 6. There are 15 residues in the CDR3. CDR1 PRHDT and CDR2 FYEKMQ come from the germline V gene (reference sequence).

Sequencing input: peripheral blood. This chain connects TRBV13 to TRBJ2-7; TRBD1 matches at 7 bases. The origin of this receptor is a human donor with active COVID-19. The donor label of this sample is uncertain. The CDR3 nucleotides read TGTGCCAGCAGCTTTATAGGGGGCGCGTCCTACGAGCAGTACTTC. This translates into CASSFIGGASYEQYF.